These 24 T cell receptor beta chains were all obtained from the same sample, sequenced in a study of blood T cell repertoires in COVID-19. Profiling relied on immunoSEQ multiplex PCR, and the TCRdb table lists in-frame clones only, not all of them. The sample holds some 130,000 clones, about 88% seen once. Sequenced sample: PBMCs or T cells enriched from blood (not recorded which). Source of these receptors: a woman in her forties or fifties who had recovered from COVID-19.

The rearrangement uses TRBV5-5 and TRBJ1-5; 7 bases align to TRBD1. J lost 3 bases, V lost 2 bases, and 5 bases had no gene match. CDR3 size: 15 residues. CDR1 SGHKS and CDR2 YYEKEE come from the germline V gene (reference sequence). CDR3 sequence reads: CASSFGTANNQPQHF. CDR3 DNA: TGTGCCAGCAGCTTTGGGACAGCCAACAATCAGCCCCAGCATTTT.

The chain links TRBV18 to TRBJ1-5, with D maybe TRBD1 (5 bases). Trimming pared 3 bases from V and 2 bases from J, leaving 14 bases between. Germline V CDR1 and CDR2: KGHSH, LQKENI. This CDR3 region has 16 residues. CDR3 DNA: TGTGCCAGCTCACCGGGGGGAAAGGTGGGCAATCAGCCCCAGCATTTT. Its translation: CASSPGGKVGNQPQHF.

V and J are TRBV19 and TRBJ1-3; tentative D call: TRBD1 (5 bases). Trimming left V 5 bases short and J 7 bases short, with 18 bases between. The CDR3 totals 15 residues. Germline CDR1 is LNHDA and CDR2 is SQIVND (reference sequence). In nucleotides, the CDR3 is TGTGCCAGTAGTTTCGGGACTGACGGCGGGAACACCATATATTTT. It yields the protein CASSFGTDGGNTIYF.

The CDR3 region is CASSIGAGGRETQYF. In DNA form, the CDR3 reads TGTGCCAGTAGTATAGGAGCGGGGGGACGGGAGACCCAGTACTTC. The chain links TRBV19 to TRBJ2-5, with TRBD2 matching over 9 bases. From germline, CDR1 is LNHDA and CDR2 SQIVND (reference sequence). The CDR3 is 15 residues long. V dropped 1 base and J dropped 5; count of bases not matched to a gene: 5.

The gene calls are TRBV5-1 and TRBJ1-4; D remains unclear. V lost 5 bases and J lost 0, with 11 bases in between. Germline lookup yields CDR1 SGHRS and CDR2 YFSETQ. The CDR3 sequence is 15 residues long. The CDR3 protein is CASSYSGTTNEKLFF. The CDR3 DNA reads TGCGCCAGCAGTTACTCAGGAACAACTAATGAAAAACTGTTTTTT. Supplemented by reference TRBV5-1 and TRBJ1-4, the full variable domain reads KAGVTQTPRYLIKTRGQQVTLSCSPISGHRSVSWYQQTPGQGLQFLFEYFSETQRNKGNFPGRFSGRQFSNSRSEMNVSTLELGDSALYLCASSYSGTTNEKLFFGSGTQLSVL.

V is TRBV10-1 and J is TRBJ2-1, with 8 nucleotides matching TRBD1. The CDR3 runs 14 residues. V shed 6 bases, J shed 7 bases, and the junction held 8 bases outside the gene matches. Germline V lookup: CDR1 WNHNN, CDR2 SYGVQD (reference sequence). This CDR3 reads CASSSSRGRNEQFF. The CDR3 coding sequence is TGCGCCAGCAGCTCCTCCAGGGGGCGAAATGAGCAGTTCTTC.

The chain has TRBV3-1 (or the pseudogene TRBV3-2) and TRBJ2-5, with D possibly being TRBD2 (5 bases). V dropped 3 bases and J dropped 0 bases, with 14 bases sitting between them. The CDR3 runs 16 residues. From germline, CDR1 is LGHDT and CDR2 YNNKEL (reference sequence). DNA of the CDR3: TGTGCCAGCAGCCAGGAGCGATTAGCGTACCAAGAGACCCAGTACTTC. It translates to CASSQERLAYQETQYF.

The V call is TRBV9, the J call TRBJ2-6, with 10 bases that match TRBD2. V shed 0 bases and J 0 bases; nucleotides not matched to a gene: 3. From germline, CDR1 is SGDLS and CDR2 YYNGEE. The CDR3 runs to 18 residues. The CDR3 sequence is CASSVGLAGVSGANVLTF. The CDR3 bases are TGTGCCAGCAGCGTAGGCCTAGCGGGGGTCTCTGGGGCCAACGTCCTGACTTTC.

The chain employs TRBV5-6 and TRBJ1-6; D is possibly TRBD1 (6 bases). The CDR3 totals 15 residues. Trimming stripped 4 bases from V and 7 bases from J, with 15 bases between. Germline CDR1 reads SGHDT; CDR2 reads YYEEEE. The CDR3 DNA sequence: TGTGCCAGCAGCCCGACAGGCGGCGGGAATTCACCCCTCCACTTT. Translating it yields CASSPTGGGNSPLHF. Combining the CDR3 with reference TRBV5-6 and TRBJ1-6 gives the whole variable domain DAGVTQSPTHLIKTRGQQVTLRCSPKSGHDTVSWYQQALGQGPQFIFQYYEEEERQRGNFPDRFSGHQFPNYSSELNVNALLLGDSALYLCASSPTGGGNSPLHFGNGTRLTVT.

V gene TRBV5-4 combines with J gene TRBJ2-5, with D maybe TRBD1 (6 bases). The CDR3 runs 14 residues. In germline, CDR1 is SGHNT, CDR2 YYREEE (reference sequence). V was shortened by 1 base and J by 5 bases, with 12 bases between the two germline ends. CDR3: CASSLSSGVETQYF. The CDR3 DNA is TGTGCCAGCAGCTTGTCGTCAGGGGTGGAGACCCAGTACTTC.

This chain joins TRBV3-1 (or the pseudogene TRBV3-2) and TRBJ2-2; 7 bases align to TRBD1. The germline V gene has CDR1 LGHDT and CDR2 YNNKEL (reference sequence). The CDR3 consists of 20 residues. Trimming cost V 0 bases and J 1 base; bases outside gene matches: 14. In DNA form, the CDR3 reads TGTGCCAGCAGCCAAGATTCCGTAGGGACAGTATTTATGAACACCGGGGAGCTGTTTTTT. It codes for CASSQDSVGTVFMNTGELFF.

This chain uses TRBV7-8 with TRBJ1-6; possible D gene TRBD1, 6 bases. The CDR3 totals 16 residues. Germline V gene data show CDR1 as SGHVS and CDR2 as FQNEAQ. The ends were cut back, 5 bases at V and 6 bases at J, with 17 bases in the middle. CDR3 DNA: TGTGCCAGCAGCGGACGATCGGGACAACCTAATTCACCCCTCCACTTT. Protein sequence: CASSGRSGQPNSPLHF.

The genes are TRBV7-8 and TRBJ1-5; weak D call: TRBD1 (5 bases). The V gene's germline CDR1 is SGHVS and CDR2 FQNEAQ. Trimming removed 3 bases from V and 0 bases from J, with 12 bases in between. The length of the CDR3 is 16 residues. The DNA for the CDR3 is TGTGCCAGCAGCTTCGTAGAGACAGTTAGCAATCAGCCCCAGCATTTT. Amino acid sequence: CASSFVETVSNQPQHF.

The chain recombines TRBV27 with TRBJ1-3, with TRBD1 matching over 7 bases. Germline loops: CDR1 MNHEY, CDR2 SMNVEV (reference sequence). Losses at the gene ends were 2 bases for V and 2 bases for J; bases not matched to a gene: 0. The CDR3 has 14 residues. The chain's CDR3 is CASSLQGAGNTIYF. CDR3 nucleotides: TGTGCCAGCAGTTTACAGGGGGCTGGAAACACCATATATTTT.

This rearrangement joins TRBV4-1 to TRBJ2-7, with D hard to call. The germline gives CDR1 MGHRA, CDR2 YSYEKL. With 1 base removed from V and 2 bases from J, the gap between germline ends came to 12 bases. CDR3 length: 15 residues. CDR3 in amino acids: CASSQVPRGPYEQYF. Here the CDR3 DNA reads TGCGCCAGCAGCCAAGTTCCCCGCGGCCCCTACGAGCAGTACTTC.

V gene TRBV4-3 combines with J gene TRBJ1-1, with D unresolved. CDR1 and CDR2 (germline): LGHNA, YSLEER. The V end was cut by 0 bases, the J end by 4 bases, with 12 bases between. This CDR3 contains 15 residues. The CDR3 region is CASSQDRGAPTEAFF. CDR3 nucleotide sequence: TGCGCCAGCAGCCAAGATCGGGGAGCCCCCACTGAAGCTTTCTTT.

The V gene is TRBV30, the J gene TRBJ1-1, with D tentatively TRBD1 (6 bases). Germline V CDR1 and CDR2: GTSNPN, SVGIG (reference sequence). The V end lost 5 bases, the J end lost 7 bases, and 11 bases lay between the germline ends. The CDR3 is 11 amino acids. For the CDR3, the DNA is TGTGCCTGGCGGACAGAGCGTGAAGCTTTCTTT. Protein sequence: CAWRTEREAFF.

V usage is TRBV7-8 and J usage is TRBJ1-1, with D possibly TRBD1 on 5 matching bases. Looked up from germline, CDR1 is SGHVS and CDR2 is FQNEAQ. The CDR3 totals 13 residues. Trimming left V 5 bases short and J 5 bases short, with 12 bases between. The CDR3 is CASSKQESTEAFF. The CDR3 bases are TGTGCCAGCAGCAAACAGGAGTCTACTGAAGCTTTCTTT.

This chain uses TRBV24-1 with TRBJ2-7, with 7 nucleotides matching TRBD1. The V segment lost 10 bases and the J segment 1 base; nucleotides outside the gene matches: 9. Germline lookup yields CDR1 KGHDR and CDR2 SFDVKD. The CDR3 covers 14 residues. This chain's CDR3 is CATQPDRPSYEQYF. In DNA form, the CDR3 reads TGTGCCACTCAACCGGACAGGCCTTCCTACGAGCAGTACTTC.

This chain connects TRBV9 to TRBJ2-2; 10 positions match TRBD2. The CDR3 runs to 16 residues. Germline assignment: CDR1 SGDLS and CDR2 YYNGEE. The ends lost 4 bases at V and 1 base at J; junction bases unmatched: 4. CDR3 protein: CASSFRLAGNTGELFF. CDR3 nucleotides: TGTGCCAGCAGCTTCCGACTAGCGGGGAACACCGGGGAGCTGTTTTTT.

With regard to this clone: In the same sample, other DNA sequences code for this CDR3. The chain couples TRBV5-1 to TRBJ2-5, with 8 positions matching TRBD1. Germline values: CDR1 SGHRS, CDR2 YFSETQ. The J segment lost 2 bases and the V segment lost 4 bases, leaving 4 bases of the junction unmatched. The CDR3 has 14 amino acids. CDR3 bases: TGCGCCAGCAGCCTTACAGGGGGTCAAGAGACCCAGTACTTC. Its translation: CASSLTGGQETQYF.

V gene TRBV7-2 combines with J gene TRBJ1-1; a possible D gene is TRBD1 (6 bases). Germline V gene lookup returns CDR1 SGHTA and CDR2 FQGNSA. The CDR3 sequence is 14 residues long. Trimming shortened V by 5 bases and J by 5 bases, and 15 bases separated the two germline ends. The chain's CDR3 is CASSPLDRWTEAFF. The DNA for the CDR3 is TGTGCCAGCAGCCCCCTGGACAGATGGACTGAAGCTTTCTTT.

The V call is TRBV7-3, the J call TRBJ2-5; 8 bases are shared with TRBD2. This CDR3 has 16 residues. Germline values: CDR1 SGHTA, CDR2 FQGTGA. J gave up 1 base and V 2 bases, and 6 bases lay outside the gene matches. The CDR3 sequence: CASSLGPAGAQETQYF. DNA of the CDR3: TGTGCCAGCAGCTTAGGTCCAGCGGGGGCCCAAGAGACCCAGTACTTC.

The V and J genes are TRBV9 and TRBJ1-2, with D perhaps matching TRBD1 (5 bases). CDR1 and CDR2 (germline): SGDLS, YYNGEE. CDR3 size: 13 residues. The germline V and J ends were trimmed by 3 bases and 1 base, with 7 bases remaining between them. The CDR3 nucleotides read TGTGCCAGCAGCGCCAGGGTTAACTATGGCTACACCTTC. As protein: CASSARVNYGYTF.